This passage covers 5 T cell receptor beta chains from one sample sequenced in a study of identical twins (dated by TCRdb to the mid-2010s). The library came from 5' RACE. TCRdb lists the instrument as Illumina HiSeq 2000. TCRdb applied fastp at Q25 and MiXCR to the public reads, then kept only in-frame beta chains. Rows are unified per CDR3 protein, each entry keeping the most common DNA and genes. This sample holds about 160,000 distinct CDR3 sequences; roughly 3.2% were observed only once. 8.1% of the sample goes to the ten largest clones. The sequenced sample consisted of memory T cells sorted from blood. Taken with the paper, the label for cell subset or site translates to: CD45RO+ enriched T cells. These receptors all come from a man between 18 and 35 years old in good health.

This clonotype occurred many times. The rearrangement joins TRBV27 to TRBJ1-4, with D unresolved. The V gene lost 2 bases and the J gene lost 0 bases, with 16 bases spanning the gap. This CDR3 has 18 amino acids. Looked up from germline, CDR1 is MNHEY and CDR2 is SMNVEV (reference sequence). The CDR3 DNA reads as TGTGCCAGCAGTTTAGTGTTTGGACTAACTGCAACTAATGAAAAACTGTTTTTT. Encoded protein: CASSLVFGLTATNEKLFF.

This clonotype appeared many times. This chain links TRBV28 with TRBJ2-5; D not certain. Germline loops: CDR1 MDHEN, CDR2 SYDVKM. The CDR3 sequence is 16 residues long. Trimming removed 3 bases at V and 4 bases at J, with 18 bases between. Here the CDR3 reads CASSLGFGKSTETQYF. The CDR3 DNA follows: TGTGCCAGCAGTTTGGGGTTTGGGAAAAGTACAGAGACCCAGTACTTC.

This clonotype was detected many times. This chain uses TRBV5-1 with TRBJ2-1, with 8 bases fitting TRBD2. Germline V gives CDR1 SGHRS, CDR2 YFSETQ. Trimming took 4 bases from V and 3 from J; bases not matched to a gene: 6. The CDR3 runs 15 residues. This CDR3 is CASSPSGSGYNEQFF. Written as DNA, the CDR3 is TGCGCCAGCAGCCCGAGCGGGAGTGGCTACAATGAGCAGTTCTTC. The entire variable domain, with the rest obtained from reference TRBV5-1 and TRBJ2-1, is as follows: KAGVTQTPRYLIKTRGQQVTLSCSPISGHRSVSWYQQTPGQGLQFLFEYFSETQRNKGNFPGRFSGRQFSNSRSEMNVSTLELGDSALYLCASSPSGSGYNEQFFGPGTRLTVL.

This clonotype was seen many times. The chain is built from TRBV12-3 or TRBV12-4 and TRBJ2-1, with TRBD2 identical over 12 bases. J gave up 6 bases and V 6 bases, and 3 bases lay outside the gene matches. The CDR3 runs to 14 residues. CDR3 nucleotide sequence: TGTGCCAGCAGGACTAGCGGGAGTAGCAATGAGCAGTTCTTC. Protein product: CASRTSGSSNEQFF.

The table lists this clonotype with a few counts. The chain carries TRBV4-3 and TRBJ2-1, with 11 bases aligning to TRBD2. CDR3 length: 15 amino acids. CDR1 and CDR2 (germline): LGHNA, YSLEER. J gave up 6 bases and V 1 base, and 2 bases lay outside the gene matches. The CDR3 DNA reads TGCGCCAGCAGCCAAGTACTAGCGGGAGCCAATGAGCAGTTCTTC. This sequence encodes CASSQVLAGANEQFF.